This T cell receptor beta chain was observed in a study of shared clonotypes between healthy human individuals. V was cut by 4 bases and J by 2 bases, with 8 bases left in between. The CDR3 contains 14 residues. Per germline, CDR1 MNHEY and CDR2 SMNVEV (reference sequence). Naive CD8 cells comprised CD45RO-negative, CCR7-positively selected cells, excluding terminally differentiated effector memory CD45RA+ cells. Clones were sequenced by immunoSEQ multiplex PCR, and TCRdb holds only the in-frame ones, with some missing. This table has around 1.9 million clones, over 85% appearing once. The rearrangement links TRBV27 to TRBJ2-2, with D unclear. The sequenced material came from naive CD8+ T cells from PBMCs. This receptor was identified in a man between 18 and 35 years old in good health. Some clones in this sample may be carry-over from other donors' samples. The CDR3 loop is CASSWYTNTGELFF. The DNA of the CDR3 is TGTGCCAGCAGTTGGTACACAAACACCGGGGAGCTGTTTTTT.